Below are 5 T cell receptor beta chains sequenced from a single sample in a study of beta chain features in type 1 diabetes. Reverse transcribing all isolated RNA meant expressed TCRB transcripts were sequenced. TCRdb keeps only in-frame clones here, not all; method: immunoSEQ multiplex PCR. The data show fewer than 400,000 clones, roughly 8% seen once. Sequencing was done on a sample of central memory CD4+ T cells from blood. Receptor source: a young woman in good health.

The CDR3 DNA reads TGCGCCAGCAGCAAAGGACAGGGGGTCTCTGGAAACACCATATATTTT. Translating gives CASSKGQGVSGNTIYF. J is TRBJ1-3 and V is TRBV4-1, with 10 bases aligning to TRBD1. The CDR3 has 16 amino acids. V shed 5 bases and J 0 bases; nucleotides not matched to a gene: 4. In germline, CDR1 is MGHRA, CDR2 YSYEKL.

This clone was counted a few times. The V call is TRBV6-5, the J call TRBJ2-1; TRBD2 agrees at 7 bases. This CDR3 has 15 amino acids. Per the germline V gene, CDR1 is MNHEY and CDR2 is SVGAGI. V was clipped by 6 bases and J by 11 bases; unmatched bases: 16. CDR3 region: CASSSGLGVGGKQFF. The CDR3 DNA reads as TGTGCCAGCAGCAGTGGACTAGGGGTGGGTGGGAAGCAGTTCTTC.

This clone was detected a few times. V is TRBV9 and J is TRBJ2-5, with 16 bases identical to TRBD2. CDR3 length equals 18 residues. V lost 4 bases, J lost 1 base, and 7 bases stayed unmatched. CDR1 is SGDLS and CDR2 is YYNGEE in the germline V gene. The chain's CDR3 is CASSPGTSGRGFQETQYF. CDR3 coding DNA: TGTGCCAGCAGCCCAGGGACTAGCGGGAGGGGCTTCCAAGAGACCCAGTACTTC.

The CDR3 spells CASSRPAGGPEQFF. CDR3 in DNA: TGTGCCAGTAGTCGTCCAGCGGGAGGGCCTGAGCAGTTCTTC. This sequence joins TRBV19 and TRBJ2-1; 10 nucleotides line up with TRBD2. The germline gives CDR1 LNHDA, CDR2 SQIVND (reference sequence). CDR3 size: 14 residues. Germline trimming cut 5 bases from V and 9 bases from J; bases unmatched to any gene: 7.

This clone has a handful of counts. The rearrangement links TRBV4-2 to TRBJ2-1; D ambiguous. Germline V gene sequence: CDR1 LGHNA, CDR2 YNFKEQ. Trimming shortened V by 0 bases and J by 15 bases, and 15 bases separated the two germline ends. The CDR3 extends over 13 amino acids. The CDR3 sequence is CASSQDTSSVPFF. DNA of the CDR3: TGTGCCAGCAGCCAAGATACGTCCAGCGTACCGTTCTTC.